This TCR beta chain was sequenced for a study of T cell responses to AZD1222 COVID-19 vaccine. There are 11 residues in the CDR3. Looked up from germline, CDR1 is DFQATT and CDR2 is SNEGSKA (reference sequence). Sequencing was performed with immunoSEQ multiplex PCR; in TCRdb, only in-frame clones are kept and a portion is missing. The profile shows more than 95,000 clones, 80% to 90% of them singletons. Source: peripheral blood, taken on day 0 of AZD1222 vaccination. The source of this sequence is an adult in good health. The chain carries TRBV20-1 and TRBJ2-7; 11 bases are shared with TRBD1. CDR3: CRGQGGYEQYF. Here the CDR3 DNA reads TGCAGGGGACAGGGGGGCTACGAGCAGTACTTC.